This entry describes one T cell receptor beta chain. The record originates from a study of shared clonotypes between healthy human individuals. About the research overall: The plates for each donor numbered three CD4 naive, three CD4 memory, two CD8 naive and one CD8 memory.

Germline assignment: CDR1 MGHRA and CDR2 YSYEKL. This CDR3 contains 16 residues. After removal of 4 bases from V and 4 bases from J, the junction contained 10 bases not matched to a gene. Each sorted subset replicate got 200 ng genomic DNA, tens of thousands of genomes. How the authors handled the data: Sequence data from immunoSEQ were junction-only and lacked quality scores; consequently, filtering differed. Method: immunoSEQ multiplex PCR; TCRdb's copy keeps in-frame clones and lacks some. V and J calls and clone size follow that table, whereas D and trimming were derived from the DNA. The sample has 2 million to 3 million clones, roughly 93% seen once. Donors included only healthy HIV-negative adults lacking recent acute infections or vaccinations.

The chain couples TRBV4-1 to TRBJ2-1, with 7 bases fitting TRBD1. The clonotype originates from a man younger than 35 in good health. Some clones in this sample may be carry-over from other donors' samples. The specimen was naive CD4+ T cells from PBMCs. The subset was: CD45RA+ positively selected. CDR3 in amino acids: CASSPPSGTAYNEQFF. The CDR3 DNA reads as TGCGCCAGCAGCCCCCCCTCCGGGACAGCGTACAATGAGCAGTTCTTC.